This passage covers 15 T cell receptor beta chains from one sample sequenced in a study of response to subunit inactivated influenza vaccine (dated by TCRdb to the late 2010s). The library was prepared using RT-PCR. Sequenced on an Illumina HiSeq 2500. The raw public data were reprocessed by TCRdb itself: fastp quality trimming at Q25, MiXCR clonotype calling, in-frame beta chains only. Rows merge per CDR3 protein into single entries with the most common DNA and genes. The sample has 500,000 or so distinct CDR3 sequences on record, 16% of them singletons. Approximately 3% of the sample lies in the top ten. Sequencing used CD4+ T cells sorted from PBMCs, obtained roughly 24 months after vaccination. The source of these receptors is a man between 45 and 75 years old who received an inactivated influenza vaccine. Donor details come from another sample of the same person, matched by shared clones.

This clonotype has more than one count but fewer than ten. V usage is TRBV5-4 and J usage is TRBJ2-3; D is tentatively TRBD1 or TRBD2 (5 bases each). V was pared by 4 bases and J by 5 bases, with 17 bases between. The germline V gene encodes CDR1 SGHNT and CDR2 YYREEE (reference sequence). CDR3 length: 15 amino acids. The CDR3 DNA sequence: TGTGCCAGCAGCCCAAGCCCAGCGAGGGGAGATACGCAGTATTTT. It yields the protein CASSPSPARGDTQYF.

The J gene is TRBJ2-7, the V gene TRBV7-2; 7 bases fit TRBD2. J was trimmed by 5 bases and V by 1 base; bases with no gene match: 8. The CDR3 consists of 15 residues. The V gene's germline CDR1 is SGHTA and CDR2 FQGNSA. CDR3 sequence reads: CASSLVGGRSNEQYF. In DNA, the CDR3 is TGTGCCAGCAGCTTAGTGGGCGGGAGAAGCAACGAGCAGTACTTC.

This chain links TRBV10-2 with TRBJ2-7; D is uncertain. CDR3 length: 14 residues. Germline assignment: CDR1 WSHSY and CDR2 SAAADI. The V gene lost 3 bases and the J gene lost 0 bases, with 9 bases spanning the gap. The CDR3 loop reads CASSDFANSYEQYF. The CDR3 DNA reads TGCGCCAGCAGTGATTTCGCCAACTCCTACGAGCAGTACTTC.

This clonotype was found a few times. The chain employs TRBV6-2 or TRBV6-3 and TRBJ1-2, with a weak D call TRBD1 (5 bases). This CDR3 contains 15 residues. Germline lookup yields CDR1 MNHEY and CDR2 SVGEGT. Trimming removed 6 bases from V and 5 bases from J, with 19 bases in between. The CDR3 DNA is TGTGCCAGCAGAAATACAGGCTCGCCAACATATGGCTACACCTTC. Translation gives CASRNTGSPTYGYTF.

V usage is TRBV15 and J usage is TRBJ2-2; D may be TRBD2 (5 bases). Germline V gene lookup returns CDR1 LNHNV and CDR2 YYDKDF (reference sequence). CDR3 length: 13 amino acids. Trimming took 2 bases from V and 6 from J, leaving 7 bases between them. The CDR3 protein is CATSRPGAGELFF. CDR3 bases: TGTGCCACCAGCAGACCCGGGGCCGGGGAGCTGTTTTTT.

The chain links TRBV7-2 to TRBJ2-5; tentative D call: TRBD2 (6 bases). The germline V and J ends were trimmed by 2 bases and 5 bases, with 18 bases remaining between them. Germline values: CDR1 SGHTA, CDR2 FQGNSA. The CDR3 is 16 amino acids. CDR3 sequence reads: CASSLNFGSGPETQYF. The CDR3 bases are TGTGCCAGCAGCTTAAATTTTGGTAGCGGCCCGGAGACCCAGTACTTC.

This clonotype was seen repeatedly, ten times or more. The chain links TRBV29-1 to TRBJ2-5; 7 nucleotides align to TRBD1. The CDR3 totals 14 residues. Germline values: CDR1 SQVTM, CDR2 ANQGSEA. With V trimmed by 4 bases and J by 5 bases, 10 bases remained unmatched. The DNA of the CDR3 is TGCAGCGTTGGACAGGGAGTAGGCAAGGAGACCCAGTACTTC. Protein: CSVGQGVGKETQYF.

In its sample, this clonotype was seen many times. V gene TRBV19 combines with J gene TRBJ1-3; a possible D gene is TRBD1 (5 bases). CDR1 is LNHDA, CDR2 SQIVND, per germline (reference sequence). V was pared by 5 bases and J by 2 bases, with 13 bases between. The CDR3 loop spans 15 amino acids. The DNA for the CDR3 is TGTGCCAGTAGTGTCTCCGGGACGGCTGGAAACACCATATATTTT. As protein: CASSVSGTAGNTIYF.

This clonotype was observed a handful of times. This chain joins TRBV7-2 and TRBJ2-7; tentative D call: TRBD2 (5 bases). Looked up from germline, CDR1 is SGHTA and CDR2 is FQGNSA. Trimming shortened V by 1 base and J by 3 bases, and 10 bases separated the two germline ends. The CDR3 contains 14 residues. CDR3 sequence (DNA): TGTGCCAGCAGCTTAGGGGCAGGAGGCTACGAGCAGTACTTC. This encodes CASSLGAGGYEQYF. Full variable domain (rest looked up from reference TRBV7-2 and TRBJ2-7): GAGVSQSPSNKVTEKGKDVELRCDPISGHTALYWYRQSLGQGLEFLIYFQGNSAPDKSGLPSDRFSAERTGGSVSTLTIQRTQQEDSAVYLCASSLGAGGYEQYFGPGTRLTVT.

This clonotype was seen repeatedly, ten times or more. This rearrangement joins TRBV12-3 or TRBV12-4 to TRBJ1-4; no firm D call. The V gene lost 3 bases and the J gene lost 0 bases, with 8 bases spanning the gap. This CDR3 is built from 15 residues. CDR3 coding DNA: TGTGCCAGCAGTTTGAAATCTTCAACTAATGAAAAACTGTTTTTT. As protein: CASSLKSSTNEKLFF.

In this sample, this clonotype turned up a few times. This rearrangement joins TRBV20-1 to TRBJ1-3; D gene ambiguous. V lost 4 bases to trimming and J lost 0 bases, with 13 bases between them. CDR1 and CDR2 from the germline V gene are DFQATT and SNEGSKA (reference sequence). The CDR3 extends over 15 amino acids. The CDR3: CSATGPPGSGNTIYF. In DNA form, the CDR3 reads TGCAGTGCTACTGGACCCCCGGGCTCTGGAAACACCATATATTTT.

The chain is built from TRBV18 and TRBJ2-5, with D unresolved. Trimming removed 0 bases from V and 4 bases from J, with 9 bases in between. The CDR3 contains 14 residues. CDR1 and CDR2 (germline): KGHSH, LQKENI. The DNA for the CDR3 is TGTGCCAGCTCACCACCGGGTAGGGCAGAGACCCAGTACTTC. Amino acid sequence: CASSPPGRAETQYF.

This clonotype was seen at least ten times. The chain uses TRBV20-1 and TRBJ1-5, with D maybe TRBD1 (6 bases). This CDR3 comprises 14 residues. V was trimmed by 3 bases and J by 9 bases, leaving 18 bases between them. Looked up from germline, CDR1 is DFQATT and CDR2 is SNEGSKA (reference sequence). CDR3 coding DNA: TGCAGTGCTAGTGGAGGAGGGGGACGGGTGCCCCAGCATTTT. This translates into CSASGGGGRVPQHF.

J is TRBJ2-5 and V is TRBV2; D remains ambiguous. Germline values: CDR1 SNHLY, CDR2 FYNNEI. The CDR3 runs 12 residues. V lost 4 bases and J lost 5, with 8 bases in between. For the CDR3, the DNA is TGTGCCAGCAGTGCACTCGGGGAGACCCAGTACTTC. Protein: CASSALGETQYF.

In this sample, this clonotype turned up a few times. The chain has TRBV12-3 or TRBV12-4 and TRBJ2-1; D not certain. There are 14 residues in the CDR3. Deletions cut 3 bases from V and 6 bases from J, with 12 bases between. The CDR3 DNA sequence: TGTGCCAGCAGTTTGGCTTTTGGTCCCAATGAGCAGTTCTTC. Protein sequence: CASSLAFGPNEQFF.